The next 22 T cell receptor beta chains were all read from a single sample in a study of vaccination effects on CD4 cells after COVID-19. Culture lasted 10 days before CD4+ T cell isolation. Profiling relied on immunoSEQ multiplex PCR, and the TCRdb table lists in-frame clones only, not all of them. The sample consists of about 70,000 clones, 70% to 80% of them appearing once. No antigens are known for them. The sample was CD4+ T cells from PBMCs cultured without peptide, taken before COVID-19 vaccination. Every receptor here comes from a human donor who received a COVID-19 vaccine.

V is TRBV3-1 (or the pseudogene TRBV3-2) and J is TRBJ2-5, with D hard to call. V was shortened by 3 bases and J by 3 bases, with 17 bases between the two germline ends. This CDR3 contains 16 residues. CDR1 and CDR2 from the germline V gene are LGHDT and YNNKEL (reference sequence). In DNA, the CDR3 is TGTGCCAGCAGCCAGTGGAGCGATGGGATAGAAGAGACCCAGTACTTC. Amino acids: CASSQWSDGIEETQYF.

The CDR3 reads CASSHQASYNEQFF. The CDR3 DNA reads as TGCGCCAGCAGCCACCAGGCCTCCTACAATGAGCAGTTCTTC. This rearrangement joins TRBV4-3 to TRBJ2-1; D not certain. Trimming cost V 3 bases and J 0 bases, with 6 bases left between them. Germline V CDR1 and CDR2: LGHNA, YSLEER. There are 14 residues in the CDR3.

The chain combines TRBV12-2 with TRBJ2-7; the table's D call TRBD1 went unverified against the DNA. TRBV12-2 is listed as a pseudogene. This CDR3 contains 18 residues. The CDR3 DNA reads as TGTGCAAGTCGCTTAGCGGGCAAGGTGGCAGGCAGCTCCTACGAGCAGTACGTC. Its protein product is CASRLAGKVAGSSYEQYV.

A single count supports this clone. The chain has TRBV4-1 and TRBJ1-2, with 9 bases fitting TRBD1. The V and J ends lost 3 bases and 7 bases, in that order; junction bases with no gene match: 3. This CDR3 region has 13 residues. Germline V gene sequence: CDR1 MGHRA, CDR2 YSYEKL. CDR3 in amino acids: CASSQDRGRGYTF. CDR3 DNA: TGCGCCAGCAGCCAGGACAGGGGCCGTGGCTACACCTTC.

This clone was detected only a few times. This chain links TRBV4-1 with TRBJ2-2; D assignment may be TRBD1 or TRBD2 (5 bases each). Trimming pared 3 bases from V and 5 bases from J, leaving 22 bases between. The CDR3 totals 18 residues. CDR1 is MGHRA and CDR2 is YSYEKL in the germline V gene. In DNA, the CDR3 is TGCGCCAGCAGCCAGGACTTTACGGCAGGGCGTCGGACCGGGGAGCTGTTTTTT. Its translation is CASSQDFTAGRRTGELFF.

CDR3 amino acids: CASSPHETQYF. The CDR3 DNA reads as TGTGCCAGCAGCCCCCACGAGACCCAGTACTTC. The rearrangement links TRBV11-1 to TRBJ2-5; D remains ambiguous. The CDR3 is 11 residues long. Trimming removed 5 bases from V and 5 bases from J, with 6 bases in between. Looked up from germline, CDR1 is SGHAT and CDR2 is FQDESV (reference sequence).

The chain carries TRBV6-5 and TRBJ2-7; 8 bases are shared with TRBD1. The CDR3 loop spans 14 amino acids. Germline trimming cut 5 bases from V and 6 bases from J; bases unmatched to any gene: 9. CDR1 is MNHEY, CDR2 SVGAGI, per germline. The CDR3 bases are TGTGCCAGCAGTAACCGGGACAGGTACGTCGAGCAGTACGTC. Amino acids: CASSNRDRYVEQYV.

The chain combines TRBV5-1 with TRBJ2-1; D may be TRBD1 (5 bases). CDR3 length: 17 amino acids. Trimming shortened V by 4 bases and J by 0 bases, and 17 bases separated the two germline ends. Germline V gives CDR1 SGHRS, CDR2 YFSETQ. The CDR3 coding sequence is TGCGCCAGCAGCATTACGACAGCCTCCAGCTCCTACAATGAGCAGTTCTTC. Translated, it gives CASSITTASSSYNEQFF. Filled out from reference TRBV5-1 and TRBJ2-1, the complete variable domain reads KAGVTQTPRYLIKTRGQQVTLSCSPISGHRSVSWYQQTPGQGLQFLFEYFSETQRNKGNFPGRFSGRQFSNSRSEMNVSTLELGDSALYLCASSITTASSSYNEQFFGPGTRLTVL.

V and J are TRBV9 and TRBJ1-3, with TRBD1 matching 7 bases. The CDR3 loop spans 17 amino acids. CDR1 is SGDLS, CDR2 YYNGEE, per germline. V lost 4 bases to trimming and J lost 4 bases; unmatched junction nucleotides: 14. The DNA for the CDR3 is TGTGCCAGCAGCCAAGGCGACAGGGTCCCGGGCGGAAACACCATATATTTT. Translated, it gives CASSQGDRVPGGNTIYF.

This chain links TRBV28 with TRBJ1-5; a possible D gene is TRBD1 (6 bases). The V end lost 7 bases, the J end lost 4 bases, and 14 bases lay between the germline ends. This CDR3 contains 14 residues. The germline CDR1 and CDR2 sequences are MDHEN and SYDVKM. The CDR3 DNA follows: TGTGCCAGCACTCCCGGGACAACTAATCAGCCCCAGCATTTT. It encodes CASTPGTTNQPQHF.

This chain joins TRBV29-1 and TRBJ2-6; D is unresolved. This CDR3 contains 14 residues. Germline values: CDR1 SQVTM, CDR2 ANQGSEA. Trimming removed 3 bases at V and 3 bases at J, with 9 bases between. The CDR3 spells CSVETLGGANVLTF. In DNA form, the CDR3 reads TGCAGCGTTGAGACCCTGGGTGGGGCCAACGTCCTGACTTTC.

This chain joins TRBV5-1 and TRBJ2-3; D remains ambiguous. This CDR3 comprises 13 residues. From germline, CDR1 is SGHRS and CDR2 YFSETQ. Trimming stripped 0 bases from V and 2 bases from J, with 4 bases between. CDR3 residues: CASSLEVTDTQYF. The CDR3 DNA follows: TGCGCCAGCAGCTTGGAAGTCACAGATACGCAGTATTTT.

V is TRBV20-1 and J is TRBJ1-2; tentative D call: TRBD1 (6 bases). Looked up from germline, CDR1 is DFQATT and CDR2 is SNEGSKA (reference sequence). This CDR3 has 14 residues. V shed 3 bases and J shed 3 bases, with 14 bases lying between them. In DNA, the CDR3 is TGCAGTGCTAGTCCTGTACAGGGCTACTATGGCTACACCTTC. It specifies CSASPVQGYYGYTF.

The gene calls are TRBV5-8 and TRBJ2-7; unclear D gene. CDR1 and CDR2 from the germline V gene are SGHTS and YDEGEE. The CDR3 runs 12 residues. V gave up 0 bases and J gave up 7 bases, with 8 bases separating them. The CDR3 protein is CASSLGQVEQYV. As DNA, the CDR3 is TGTGCCAGCAGCTTGGGGCAGGTTGAGCAGTACGTC.

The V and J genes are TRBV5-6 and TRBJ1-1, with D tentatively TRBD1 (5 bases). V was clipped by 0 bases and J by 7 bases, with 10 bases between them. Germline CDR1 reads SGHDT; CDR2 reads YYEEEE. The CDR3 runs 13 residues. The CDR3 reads CASSLGQGGEAFF. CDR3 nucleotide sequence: TGTGCCAGCAGCTTGGGGCAGGGAGGTGAAGCTTTCTTT.

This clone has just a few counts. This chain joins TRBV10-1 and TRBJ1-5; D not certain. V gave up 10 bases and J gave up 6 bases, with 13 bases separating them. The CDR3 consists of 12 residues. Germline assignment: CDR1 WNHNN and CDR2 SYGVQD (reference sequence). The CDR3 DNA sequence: TGCGCCACCCCGGGCATCGGTCAGCCCCAGCATTTT. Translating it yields CATPGIGQPQHF.

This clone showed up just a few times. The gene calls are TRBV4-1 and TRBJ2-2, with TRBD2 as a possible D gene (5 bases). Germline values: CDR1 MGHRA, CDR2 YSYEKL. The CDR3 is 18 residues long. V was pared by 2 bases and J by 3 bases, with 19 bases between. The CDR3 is CASSQPPGTLWDTGELFF. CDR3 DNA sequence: TGCGCCAGCAGCCAACCACCGGGAACTCTGTGGGACACCGGGGAGCTGTTTTTT.

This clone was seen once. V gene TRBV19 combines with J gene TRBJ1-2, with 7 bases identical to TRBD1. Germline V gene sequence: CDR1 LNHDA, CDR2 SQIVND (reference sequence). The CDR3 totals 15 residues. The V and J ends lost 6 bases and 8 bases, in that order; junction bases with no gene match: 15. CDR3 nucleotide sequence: TGTGCCAGTAGCCCCTGGGACAGCCGGGCGAAAGGCTACACCTTC. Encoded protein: CASSPWDSRAKGYTF.

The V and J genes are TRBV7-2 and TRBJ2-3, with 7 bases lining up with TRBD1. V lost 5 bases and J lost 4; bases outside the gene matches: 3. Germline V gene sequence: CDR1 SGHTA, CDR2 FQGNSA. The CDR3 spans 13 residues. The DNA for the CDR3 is TGTGCCAGCAGCAGACAGGGTGCAGATACGCAGTATTTT. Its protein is CASSRQGADTQYF. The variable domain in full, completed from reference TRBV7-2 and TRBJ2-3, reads GAGVSQSPSNKVTEKGKDVELRCDPISGHTALYWYRQSLGQGLEFLIYFQGNSAPDKSGLPSDRFSAERTGGSVSTLTIQRTQQEDSAVYLCASSRQGADTQYFGPGTRLTVL.

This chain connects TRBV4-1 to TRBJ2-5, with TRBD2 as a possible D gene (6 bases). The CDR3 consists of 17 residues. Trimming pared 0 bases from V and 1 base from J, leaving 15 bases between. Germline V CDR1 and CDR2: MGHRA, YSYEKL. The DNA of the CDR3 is TGCGCCAGCAGCCAAGACCTCCGGAGGGTTGTCCAAGAGACCCAGTACTTC. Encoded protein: CASSQDLRRVVQETQYF.

This CDR3 is CASSFLVKPYNEQFF. In nucleotides, the CDR3 is TGTGCCAGCAGTTTCTTGGTTAAACCCTACAATGAGCAGTTCTTC. V is TRBV27 and J is TRBJ2-1; D remains unclear. This CDR3 comprises 15 residues. The V and J ends lost 3 bases and 2 bases respectively, with 11 bases between them. Germline-derived CDR1 and CDR2 are MNHEY and SMNVEV (reference sequence).

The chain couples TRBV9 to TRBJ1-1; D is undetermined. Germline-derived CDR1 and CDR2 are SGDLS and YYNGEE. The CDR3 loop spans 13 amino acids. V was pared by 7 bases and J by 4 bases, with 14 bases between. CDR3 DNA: TGTGCCAGCGGGCTAACCCAGGCCACTGAAGCTTTCTTT. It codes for CASGLTQATEAFF.